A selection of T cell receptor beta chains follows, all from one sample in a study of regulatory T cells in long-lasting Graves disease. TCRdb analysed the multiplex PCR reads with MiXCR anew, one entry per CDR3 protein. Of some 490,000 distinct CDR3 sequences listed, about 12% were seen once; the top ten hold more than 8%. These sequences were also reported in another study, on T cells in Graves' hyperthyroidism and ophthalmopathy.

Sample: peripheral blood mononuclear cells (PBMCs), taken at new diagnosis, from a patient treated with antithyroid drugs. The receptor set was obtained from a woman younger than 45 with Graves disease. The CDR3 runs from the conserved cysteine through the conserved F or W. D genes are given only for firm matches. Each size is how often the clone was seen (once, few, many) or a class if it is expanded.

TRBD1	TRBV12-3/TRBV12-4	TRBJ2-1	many	CASSRGQGNEQFF	TGTGCCAGCAGCCGGGGACAGGGAAATGAGCAGTTCTTC
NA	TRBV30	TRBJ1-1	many	CAWSVQQGGRTFF	TGTGCCTGGAGTGTACAGCAGGGAGGTCGGACTTTCTTT
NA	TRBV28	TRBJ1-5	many	CASSSRTAQHF	TGTGCCAGCAGTTCCCGGACAGCCCAGCATTTT
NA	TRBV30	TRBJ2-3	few	CAWSVAVVTDTQYF	TGTGCCTGGAGTGTTGCGGTCGTCACAGATACGCAGTATTTT
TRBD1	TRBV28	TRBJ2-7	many	CASSTPGGYEQYF	TGTGCCAGCAGTACACCAGGGGGTTACGAGCAGTACTTC
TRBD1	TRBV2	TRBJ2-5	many	CASSGQGKETQYF	TGTGCCAGCAGTGGACAGGGCAAAGAGACCCAGTACTTC
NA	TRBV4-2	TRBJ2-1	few	CASSQDLATDYNEQFF	TGTGCCAGCAGCCAAGATCTAGCGACTGACTACAATGAGCAGTTCTTC
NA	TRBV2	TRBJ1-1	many	CASDPGRITEAFF	TGTGCCAGCGACCCTGGACGGATCACTGAAGCTTTCTTT
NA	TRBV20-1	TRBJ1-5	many	CSARDRTGSNQPQHF	TGCAGTGCTAGAGATCGAACAGGGAGCAATCAGCCCCAGCATTTT
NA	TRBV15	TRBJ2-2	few	CATSRGLQGAGELFF	TGTGCCACCAGCAGAGGCCTACAGGGTGCCGGGGAGCTGTTTTTT
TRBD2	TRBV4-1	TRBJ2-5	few	CASSVTSGRGETQYF	TGCGCCAGCAGCGTTACTAGCGGGAGAGGGGAGACCCAGTACTTC
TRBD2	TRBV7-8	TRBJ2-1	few	CASSLAWIGLAIDEQFF	TGTGCCAGCAGCTTAGCGTGGATAGGACTAGCTATCGATGAGCAGTTCTTC
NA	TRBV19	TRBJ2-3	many	CASSTQALDTDTQYF	TGTGCCAGTAGTACCCAAGCGTTAGACACAGATACGCAGTATTTT
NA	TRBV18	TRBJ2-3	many	CASSPRLTTDTQYF	TGTGCCAGCTCACCACGGTTGACCACAGATACGCAGTATTTT
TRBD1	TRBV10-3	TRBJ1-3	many	CAISEATGAGNTIYF	TGTGCCATCAGTGAGGCGACAGGGGCTGGAAACACCATATATTTT